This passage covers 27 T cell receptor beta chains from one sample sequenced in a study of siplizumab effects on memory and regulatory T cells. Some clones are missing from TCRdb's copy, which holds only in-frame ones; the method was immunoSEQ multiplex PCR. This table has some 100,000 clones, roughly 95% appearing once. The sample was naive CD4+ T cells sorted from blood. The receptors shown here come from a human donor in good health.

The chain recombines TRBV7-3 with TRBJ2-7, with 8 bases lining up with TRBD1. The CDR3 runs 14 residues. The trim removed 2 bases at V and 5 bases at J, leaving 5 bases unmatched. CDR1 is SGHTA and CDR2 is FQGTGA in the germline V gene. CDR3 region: CASSLSGGIDEQYF. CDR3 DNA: TGTGCCAGCAGCTTATCAGGGGGCATCGACGAGCAGTACTTC.

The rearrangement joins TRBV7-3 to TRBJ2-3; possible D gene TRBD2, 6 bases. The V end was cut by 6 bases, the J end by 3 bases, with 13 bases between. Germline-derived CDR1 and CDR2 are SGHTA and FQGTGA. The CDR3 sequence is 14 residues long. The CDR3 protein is CASSFLGGTDTQYF. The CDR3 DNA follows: TGTGCCAGCAGTTTTCTGGGGGGAACAGATACGCAGTATTTT.

The CDR3 loop is CASSFSAGHQETQYF. The CDR3 bases are TGTGCCAGCAGCTTTTCAGCGGGACACCAAGAGACCCAGTACTTC. J is TRBJ2-5 and V is TRBV5-5, with 7 positions matching TRBD2. J was trimmed by 0 bases and V by 2 bases; bases with no gene match: 4. Germline values: CDR1 SGHKS, CDR2 YYEKEE (reference sequence). The CDR3 runs 15 residues.

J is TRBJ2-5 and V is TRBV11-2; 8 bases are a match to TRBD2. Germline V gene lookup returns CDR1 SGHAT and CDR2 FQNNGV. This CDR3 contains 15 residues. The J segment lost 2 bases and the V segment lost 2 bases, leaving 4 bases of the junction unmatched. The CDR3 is CASSLSRGVQETQYF. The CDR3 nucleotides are TGTGCCAGCAGCTTATCGCGGGGGGTACAAGAGACCCAGTACTTC.

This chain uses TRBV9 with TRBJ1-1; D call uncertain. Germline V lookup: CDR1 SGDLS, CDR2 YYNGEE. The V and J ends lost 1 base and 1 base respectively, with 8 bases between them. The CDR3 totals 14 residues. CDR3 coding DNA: TGTGCCAGCAGCGTATATGGTGGGAACACTGAAGCTTTCTTT. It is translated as CASSVYGGNTEAFF.

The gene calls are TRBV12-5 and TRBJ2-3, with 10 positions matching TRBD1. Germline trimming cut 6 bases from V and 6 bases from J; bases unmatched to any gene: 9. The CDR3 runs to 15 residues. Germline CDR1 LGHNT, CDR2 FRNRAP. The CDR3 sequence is CASGSTGQGVDTQYF. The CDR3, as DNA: TGTGCTAGTGGCTCGACAGGACAGGGGGTTGATACGCAGTATTTT.

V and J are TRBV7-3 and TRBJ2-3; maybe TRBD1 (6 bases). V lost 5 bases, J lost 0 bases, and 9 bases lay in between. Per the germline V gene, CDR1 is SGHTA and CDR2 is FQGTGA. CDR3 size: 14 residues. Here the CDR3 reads CASSLDRSTDTQYF. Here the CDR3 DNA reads TGTGCCAGCAGCCTGGACAGAAGCACAGATACGCAGTATTTT.

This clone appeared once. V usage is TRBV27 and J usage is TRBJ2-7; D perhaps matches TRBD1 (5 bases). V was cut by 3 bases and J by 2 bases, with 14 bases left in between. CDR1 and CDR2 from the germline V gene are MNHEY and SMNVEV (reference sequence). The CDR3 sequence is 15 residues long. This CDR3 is CASSFIWGGTYEQYF. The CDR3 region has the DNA TGTGCCAGCAGTTTTATCTGGGGCGGAACCTACGAGCAGTACTTC.

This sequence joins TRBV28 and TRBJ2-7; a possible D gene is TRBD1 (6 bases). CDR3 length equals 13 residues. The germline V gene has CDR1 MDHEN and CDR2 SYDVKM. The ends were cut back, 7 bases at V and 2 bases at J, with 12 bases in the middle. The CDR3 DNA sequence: TGTGCCAGCAAGACAGGCGATCCCTACGAGCAGTACTTC. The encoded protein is CASKTGDPYEQYF.

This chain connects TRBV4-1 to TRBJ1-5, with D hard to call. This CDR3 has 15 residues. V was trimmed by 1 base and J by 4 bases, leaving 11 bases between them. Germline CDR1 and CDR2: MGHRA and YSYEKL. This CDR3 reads CASSQGLGVNQPQHF. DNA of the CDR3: TGCGCCAGCAGCCAAGGGCTCGGGGTTAATCAGCCCCAGCATTTT.

This CDR3 reads CASSYGQGNSPLHF. In DNA, the CDR3 is TGTGCCAGCAGTTACGGCCAGGGGAACTCACCCCTCCACTTT. This rearrangement joins TRBV6-5 to TRBJ1-6, with a weak D call TRBD1 (6 bases). The CDR3 runs 14 residues. V was pared by 2 bases and J by 10 bases, with 12 bases between. Germline assignment: CDR1 MNHEY and CDR2 SVGAGI.

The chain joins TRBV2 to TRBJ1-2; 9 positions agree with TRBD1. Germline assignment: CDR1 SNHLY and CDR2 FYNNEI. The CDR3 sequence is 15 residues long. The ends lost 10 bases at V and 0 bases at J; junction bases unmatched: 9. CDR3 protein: CANTKGQGPNYGYTF. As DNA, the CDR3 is TGTGCCAACACTAAGGGACAGGGACCTAACTATGGCTACACCTTC.

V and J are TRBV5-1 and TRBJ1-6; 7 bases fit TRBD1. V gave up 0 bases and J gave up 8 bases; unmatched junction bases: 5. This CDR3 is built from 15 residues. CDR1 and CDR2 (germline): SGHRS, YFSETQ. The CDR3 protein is CASSLAPGQYSPLHF. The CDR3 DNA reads TGCGCCAGCAGCTTGGCCCCGGGACAGTATTCACCCCTCCACTTT.

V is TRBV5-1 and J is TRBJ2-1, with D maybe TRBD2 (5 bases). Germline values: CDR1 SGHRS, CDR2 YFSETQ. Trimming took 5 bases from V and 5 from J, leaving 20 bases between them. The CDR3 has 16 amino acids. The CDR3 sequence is CASRITAGSGNNEQFF. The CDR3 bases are TGCGCCAGCAGGATTACGGCGGGTAGTGGCAACAATGAGCAGTTCTTC.

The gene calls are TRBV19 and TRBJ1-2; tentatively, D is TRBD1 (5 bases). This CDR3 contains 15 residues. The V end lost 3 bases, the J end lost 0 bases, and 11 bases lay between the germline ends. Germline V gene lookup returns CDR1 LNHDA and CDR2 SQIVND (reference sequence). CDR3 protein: CASSISGPTNYGYTF. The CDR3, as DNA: TGTGCCAGTAGTATCTCGGGACCCACTAACTATGGCTACACCTTC. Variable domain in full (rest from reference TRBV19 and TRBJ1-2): DGGITQSPKYLFRKEGQNVTLSCEQNLNHDAMYWYRQDPGQGLRLIYYSQIVNDFQKGDIAEGYSVSREKKESFPLTVTSAQKNPTAFYLCASSISGPTNYGYTFGSGTRLTVV.

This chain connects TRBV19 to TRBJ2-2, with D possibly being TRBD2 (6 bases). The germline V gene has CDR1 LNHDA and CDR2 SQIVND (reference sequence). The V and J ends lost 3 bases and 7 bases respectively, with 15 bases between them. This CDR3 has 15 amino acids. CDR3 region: CASSMGGKTVGELFF. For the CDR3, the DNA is TGTGCCAGTAGTATGGGCGGGAAGACAGTCGGGGAGCTGTTTTTT.

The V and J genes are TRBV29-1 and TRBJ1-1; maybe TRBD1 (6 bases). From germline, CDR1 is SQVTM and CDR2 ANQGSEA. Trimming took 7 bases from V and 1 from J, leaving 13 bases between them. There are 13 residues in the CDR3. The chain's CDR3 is CSGRIGGNTEAFF. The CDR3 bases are TGCAGCGGGCGGATAGGGGGGAACACTGAAGCTTTCTTT.

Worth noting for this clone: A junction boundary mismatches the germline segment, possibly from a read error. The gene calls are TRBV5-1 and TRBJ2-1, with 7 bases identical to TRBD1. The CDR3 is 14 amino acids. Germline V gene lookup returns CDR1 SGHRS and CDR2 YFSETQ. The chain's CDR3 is CASSIRDSFNGQFF. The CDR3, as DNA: TGCGCCAGCAGCATCCGGGACAGCTTTAATGGGCAGTTCTTC.

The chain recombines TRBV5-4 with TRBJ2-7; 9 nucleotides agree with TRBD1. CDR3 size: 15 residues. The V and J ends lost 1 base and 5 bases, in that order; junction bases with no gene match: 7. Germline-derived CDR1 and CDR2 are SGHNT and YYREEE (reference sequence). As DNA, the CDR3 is TGTGCCAGCAGCTTGTTAGGACAGGGGTGGCACGAGCAGTACTTC. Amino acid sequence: CASSLLGQGWHEQYF. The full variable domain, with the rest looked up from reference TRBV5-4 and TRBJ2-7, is ETGVTQSPTHLIKTRGQQVTLRCSSQSGHNTVSWYQQALGQGPQFIFQYYREEENGRGNFPPRFSGLQFPNYSSELNVNALELDDSALYLCASSLLGQGWHEQYFGPGTRLTVT.

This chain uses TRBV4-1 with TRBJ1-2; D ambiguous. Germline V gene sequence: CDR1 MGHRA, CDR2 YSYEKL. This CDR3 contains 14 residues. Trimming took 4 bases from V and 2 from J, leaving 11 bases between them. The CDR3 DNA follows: TGCGCCAGCAGCCGCCGGGCAGAGAACTATGGCTACACCTTC. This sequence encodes CASSRRAENYGYTF.

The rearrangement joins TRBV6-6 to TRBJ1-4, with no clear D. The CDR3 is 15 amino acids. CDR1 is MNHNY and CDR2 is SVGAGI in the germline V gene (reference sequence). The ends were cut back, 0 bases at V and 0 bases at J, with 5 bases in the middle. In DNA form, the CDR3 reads TGTGCCAGCAGTTACTCACGTGCAACTAATGAAAAACTGTTTTTT. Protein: CASSYSRATNEKLFF.

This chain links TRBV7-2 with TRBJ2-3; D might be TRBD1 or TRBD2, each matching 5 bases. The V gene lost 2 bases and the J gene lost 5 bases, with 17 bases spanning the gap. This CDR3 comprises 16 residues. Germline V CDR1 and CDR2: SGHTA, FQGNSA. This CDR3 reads CASSLLGVGVVDTQYF. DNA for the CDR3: TGTGCCAGCAGCTTATTGGGTGTGGGGGTCGTAGATACGCAGTATTTT. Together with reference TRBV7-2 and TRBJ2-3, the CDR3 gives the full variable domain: GAGVSQSPSNKVTEKGKDVELRCDPISGHTALYWYRQSLGQGLEFLIYFQGNSAPDKSGLPSDRFSAERTGGSVSTLTIQRTQQEDSAVYLCASSLLGVGVVDTQYFGPGTRLTVL.

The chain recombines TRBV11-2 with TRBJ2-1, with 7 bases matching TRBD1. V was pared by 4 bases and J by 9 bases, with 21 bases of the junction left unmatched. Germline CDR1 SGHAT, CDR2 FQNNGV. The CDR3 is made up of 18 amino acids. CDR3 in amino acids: CASSSSNLPGQPGVEQFF. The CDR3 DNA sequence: TGTGCCAGCAGCTCATCCAACCTCCCGGGACAGCCTGGCGTTGAGCAGTTCTTC.

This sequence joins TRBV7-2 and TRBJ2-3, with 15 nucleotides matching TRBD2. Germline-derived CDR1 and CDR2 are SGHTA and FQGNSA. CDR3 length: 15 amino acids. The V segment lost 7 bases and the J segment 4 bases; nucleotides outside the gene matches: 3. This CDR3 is CASKRTSGGADTQYF. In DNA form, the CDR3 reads TGTGCCAGCAAAAGGACTAGCGGGGGGGCAGATACGCAGTATTTT.

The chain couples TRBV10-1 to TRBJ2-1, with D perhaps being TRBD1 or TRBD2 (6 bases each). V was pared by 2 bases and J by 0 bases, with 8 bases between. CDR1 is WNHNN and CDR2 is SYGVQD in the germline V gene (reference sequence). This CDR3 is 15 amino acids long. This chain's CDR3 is CASSERGLSYNEQFF. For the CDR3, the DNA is TGCGCCAGCAGTGAGCGGGGGCTCTCCTACAATGAGCAGTTCTTC.

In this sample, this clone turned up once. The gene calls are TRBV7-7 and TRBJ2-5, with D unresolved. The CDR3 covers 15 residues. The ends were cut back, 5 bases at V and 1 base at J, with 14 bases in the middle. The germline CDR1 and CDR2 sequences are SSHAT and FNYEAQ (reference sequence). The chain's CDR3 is CASSQNTQFQETQYF. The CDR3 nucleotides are TGTGCCAGCAGCCAAAACACACAGTTCCAAGAGACCCAGTACTTC.

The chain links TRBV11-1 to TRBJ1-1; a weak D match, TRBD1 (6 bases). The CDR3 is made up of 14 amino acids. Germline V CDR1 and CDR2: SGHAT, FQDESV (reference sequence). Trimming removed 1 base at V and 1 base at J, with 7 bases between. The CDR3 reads CASSLEQGNTEAFF. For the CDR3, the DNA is TGTGCCAGCAGCTTAGAACAGGGGAACACTGAAGCTTTCTTT.